One sample yielded the 28 T cell receptor beta chains listed below, sequenced in a study of T-cell memory formation after mild COVID-19. TCRdb reprocessed the 5' RACE reads with MiXCR, giving one entry per CDR3 protein. Among fewer than 550,000 distinct CDR3 sequences listed, 20% were seen once. The sample comprised PBMCs or a T cell subset sorted from them (not recorded which). These receptors all come from an adult woman who had mild COVID-19 (a few samples of this study predate the infection). Cell type and time point are not known.

This clonotype was recorded a few times. The gene calls are TRBV7-2 and TRBJ2-2; TRBD2 matches 11 bases. Germline loops: CDR1 SGHTA, CDR2 FQGNSA. The V segment lost 2 bases and the J segment 4 bases; nucleotides outside the gene matches: 12. The CDR3 is 19 residues long. Here the CDR3 DNA reads TGTGCCAGCAGCTTAATGTATGGAGGGACTAGCGGTTTCACCGGGGAGCTGTTTTTT. It yields the protein CASSLMYGGTSGFTGELFF.

This clonotype was observed a few times. This chain joins TRBV4-1 and TRBJ2-3, with 12 bases identical to TRBD2. The CDR3 is made up of 14 amino acids. Germline-derived CDR1 and CDR2 are MGHRA and YSYEKL. Trimming cost V 6 bases and J 8 bases; bases outside gene matches: 6. CDR3 amino acids: CASSPLAGGPTQYF. CDR3 nucleotides: TGCGCCAGCAGTCCCCTAGCGGGGGGGCCTACGCAGTATTTT.

The chain joins TRBV9 to TRBJ2-3, with 10 bases fitting TRBD2. The CDR3 totals 13 residues. Germline V gene lookup returns CDR1 SGDLS and CDR2 YYNGEE. Trimming removed 0 bases from V and 14 bases from J; junction bases left unmatched: 6. CDR3 sequence reads: CASSVAAGGPTYF. Written as DNA, the CDR3 is TGTGCCAGCAGCGTAGCAGCGGGAGGGCCAACGTATTTT.

The CDR3 sequence: CASRQGAYSSYEQYF. For the CDR3, the DNA is TGTGCCAGCAGACAGGGGGCCTACAGCTCCTACGAGCAGTACTTC. The rearrangement links TRBV2 to TRBJ2-7; 9 bases match TRBD1. The germline V gene encodes CDR1 SNHLY and CDR2 FYNNEI. The CDR3 runs 15 residues. J was trimmed by 0 bases and V by 6 bases; bases with no gene match: 6. Variable domain in full (rest from reference TRBV2 and TRBJ2-7): EPEVTQTPSHQVTQMGQEVILRCVPISNHLYFYWYRQILGQKVEFLVSFYNNEISEKSEIFDDQFSVERPDGSNFTLKIRSTKLEDSAMYFCASRQGAYSSYEQYFGPGTRLTVT.

The chain joins TRBV7-9 to TRBJ1-1; D might be TRBD1 (5 bases). The CDR3 is 15 residues long. V dropped 5 bases and J dropped 1 base, with 14 bases sitting between them. Germline values: CDR1 SEHNR, CDR2 FQNEAQ (reference sequence). The CDR3 protein is CASSARYGQNTEAFF. The DNA for the CDR3 is TGTGCCAGCAGCGCAAGATATGGACAGAACACTGAAGCTTTCTTT.

This clonotype was found many times. This chain connects TRBV7-2 to TRBJ2-3, with no clear D. This CDR3 comprises 15 residues. Deletions cut 2 bases from V and 4 bases from J, with 13 bases between. Germline V lookup: CDR1 SGHTA, CDR2 FQGNSA. CDR3 in amino acids: CASSLYKASADTQYF. CDR3 nucleotide sequence: TGTGCCAGCAGCTTATATAAAGCATCGGCAGATACGCAGTATTTT.

This clonotype has a handful of counts. The chain employs TRBV7-2 and TRBJ2-3; D is perhaps TRBD1 or TRBD2 (5 bases each). This CDR3 is 16 amino acids long. With 5 bases removed from V and 0 bases from J, the gap between germline ends came to 15 bases. The germline V gene encodes CDR1 SGHTA and CDR2 FQGNSA. The chain's CDR3 is CASSPGPPLSTDTQYF. The CDR3 nucleotides are TGTGCCAGCAGCCCGGGACCCCCTCTGAGCACAGATACGCAGTATTTT. Supplemented by reference TRBV7-2 and TRBJ2-3, the full variable domain reads GAGVSQSPSNKVTEKGKDVELRCDPISGHTALYWYRQSLGQGLEFLIYFQGNSAPDKSGLPSDRFSAERTGGSVSTLTIQRTQQEDSAVYLCASSPGPPLSTDTQYFGPGTRLTVL.

The chain joins TRBV20-1 to TRBJ2-1; 8 nucleotides line up with TRBD2. The CDR3 covers 14 residues. J lost 9 bases, V lost 6 bases, and 13 bases had no gene match. Germline V gene data show CDR1 as DFQATT and CDR2 as SNEGSKA (reference sequence). The CDR3 loop is CSAEGIAGKGEQFF. CDR3 nucleotides: TGCAGTGCAGAAGGAATAGCGGGGAAGGGTGAGCAGTTCTTC.

The V and J genes are TRBV6-6 and TRBJ1-2, with 7 bases lining up with TRBD1. Losses at the gene ends were 8 bases for V and 4 bases for J; bases not matched to a gene: 10. This CDR3 has 14 residues. Germline assignment: CDR1 MNHNY and CDR2 SVGAGI (reference sequence). CDR3 sequence: CASERDRLFYGYTF. Here the CDR3 DNA reads TGTGCCAGCGAGAGGGACAGACTTTTCTATGGCTACACCTTC.

This sequence joins TRBV20-1 and TRBJ2-1, with 13 bases identical to TRBD2. The CDR3 covers 16 residues. Germline V gene lookup returns CDR1 DFQATT and CDR2 SNEGSKA (reference sequence). V shed 5 bases, J shed 8 bases, and the junction held 12 bases outside the gene matches. The DNA for the CDR3 is TGCAGTGCTTTACCGGGACTAGCGGGATTAAGCGATGAGCAGTTCTTC. Translated: CSALPGLAGLSDEQFF.

The sample holds many counts of this clonotype. The chain recombines TRBV25-1 with TRBJ2-3, with 11 positions matching TRBD1. Germline CDR1 and CDR2: MGHDK and SYGVNS. V gave up 1 base and J gave up 2 bases; unmatched junction bases: 5. The CDR3 has 17 amino acids. The CDR3 DNA reads TGTGCCAGCAGTGAATCCCGGGACAGGGGGAACACAGATACGCAGTATTTT. Its translation is CASSESRDRGNTDTQYF.

The V gene is TRBV10-3, the J gene TRBJ1-2; tentative D call: TRBD1 (5 bases). CDR3 length: 13 residues. Germline loops: CDR1 ENHRY, CDR2 SYGVKD. V was cut by 5 bases and J by 6 bases, with 13 bases left in between. The DNA for the CDR3 is TGTGCCATCAGTTCGACAGTATTGGATGGCTACACCTTC. Protein product: CAISSTVLDGYTF.

The chain employs TRBV28 and TRBJ1-1; D not certain. The CDR3 spans 13 residues. Germline V gene sequence: CDR1 MDHEN, CDR2 SYDVKM. The ends were cut back, 7 bases at V and 0 bases at J, with 9 bases in the middle. The CDR3 nucleotides read TGTGCCAGCACCCCGACTGTGAACACTGAAGCTTTCTTT. It codes for CASTPTVNTEAFF.

The CDR3 coding sequence is TGTGCCAGCAAGGGGGACCATTATAGCAATCAGCCCCAGCATTTT. This sequence encodes CASKGDHYSNQPQHF. The V and J genes are TRBV27 and TRBJ1-5; D is possibly TRBD1 (6 bases). V lost 7 bases and J lost 0, with 13 bases in between. The CDR3 contains 15 residues. Germline CDR1 is MNHEY and CDR2 is SMNVEV (reference sequence).

This clonotype was seen ten or more times. The V call is TRBV7-2, the J call TRBJ2-1; D might be TRBD1 (6 bases). Germline V CDR1 and CDR2: SGHTA, FQGNSA. Trimming took off 5 bases at V and 6 bases at J, with 11 bases between the two ends. The CDR3 contains 13 residues. The CDR3 is CASSLQGANEQFF. The DNA for the CDR3 is TGTGCCAGCAGCCTACAGGGTGCCAATGAGCAGTTCTTC.

The chain has TRBV29-1 and TRBJ1-1; TRBD1 might be the D (5 bases). In germline, CDR1 is SQVTM, CDR2 ANQGSEA. CDR3 length: 12 amino acids. The V end was cut by 7 bases, the J end by 6 bases, with 15 bases between. CDR3 region: CSAKRGGAEAFF. In DNA form, the CDR3 reads TGCAGCGCCAAAAGGGGCGGCGCTGAAGCTTTCTTT.

This clonotype occurred a few times. This sequence joins TRBV23-1 and TRBJ2-7; 7 bases fit TRBD1. TRBV23-1 is an open reading frame whose function is uncertain. V shed 2 bases and J 1 base; nucleotides not matched to a gene: 5. The CDR3 has 15 residues. The CDR3 region has the DNA TGCGCCAGCAGTCAAGTGGACAGGTTTTCCTACGAGCAGTACTTC. Translated, it gives CASSQVDRFSYEQYF.

A few counts support this clonotype. This sequence joins TRBV7-2 and TRBJ2-1, with 10 bases identical to TRBD2. Germline CDR1 SGHTA, CDR2 FQGNSA. V was pared by 2 bases and J by 9 bases, with 1 base of the junction left unmatched. CDR3 length: 13 residues. The DNA for the CDR3 is TGTGCCAGCAGCTTACTAGCGGGGGTTGAGCAGTTCTTC. Translated, it gives CASSLLAGVEQFF.

This clonotype came up a few times. This sequence joins TRBV5-1 and TRBJ2-1; D is uncertain. CDR3 length equals 14 residues. From germline, CDR1 is SGHRS and CDR2 YFSETQ. V shed 0 bases and J shed 1 base, with 5 bases lying between them. CDR3 in amino acids: CASSLALSYNEQFF. In DNA, the CDR3 is TGCGCCAGCAGCTTGGCACTTTCCTACAATGAGCAGTTCTTC.

The table lists this clonotype with a few counts. The chain is built from TRBV11-2 and TRBJ2-7, with 11 positions matching TRBD1. The CDR3 consists of 13 residues. CDR1 and CDR2 from the germline V gene are SGHAT and FQNNGV. V shed 10 bases and J 7 bases; nucleotides not matched to a gene: 9. The CDR3 reads CAIAGTGGREQYF. The CDR3 DNA sequence: TGTGCCATCGCCGGGACAGGGGGTAGGGAGCAGTACTTC.

This clonotype was detected many times. The chain employs TRBV24-1 and TRBJ2-1; D is unclear. CDR3 size: 13 residues. V was cut by 4 bases and J by 7 bases, with 10 bases left in between. Germline V gene lookup returns CDR1 KGHDR and CDR2 SFDVKD. DNA of the CDR3: TGTGCCACCAGTGAACCCAACAAAAATGAGCAGTTCTTC. As protein: CATSEPNKNEQFF.

This clonotype has a handful of counts. This rearrangement joins TRBV19 to TRBJ2-7; 10 nucleotides agree with TRBD1. The CDR3 is 15 amino acids. Trimming took 3 bases from V and 2 from J; bases not matched to a gene: 4. Germline CDR1 LNHDA, CDR2 SQIVND (reference sequence). CDR3: CASSIGQGVAYEQYF. CDR3 nucleotide sequence: TGTGCCAGTAGTATCGGACAGGGGGTGGCCTACGAGCAGTACTTC.

This rearrangement joins TRBV9 to TRBJ2-2, with 8 positions matching TRBD2. The ends lost 3 bases at V and 4 bases at J; junction bases unmatched: 5. The CDR3 is 15 residues long. Looked up from germline, CDR1 is SGDLS and CDR2 is YYNGEE. The CDR3 loop reads CASSAGAGVTGELFF. Here the CDR3 DNA reads TGTGCCAGCAGCGCCGGAGCGGGAGTCACCGGGGAGCTGTTTTTT.

This clonotype has more than one count but fewer than ten. V and J are TRBV2 and TRBJ2-3; possible D gene TRBD2, 6 bases. The V gene lost 6 bases and the J gene lost 11 bases, with 15 bases spanning the gap. The germline gives CDR1 SNHLY, CDR2 FYNNEI. There are 12 residues in the CDR3. As DNA, the CDR3 is TGTGCCAGCAGCGGGGACTTCCGAAGGCAGTATTTT. Its protein product is CASSGDFRRQYF.

The chain uses TRBV20-1 and TRBJ2-4; TRBD2 matches at 14 bases. Germline assignment: CDR1 DFQATT and CDR2 SNEGSKA (reference sequence). Losses at the gene ends were 1 base for V and 0 bases for J; bases not matched to a gene: 8. This CDR3 region has 19 residues. CDR3 sequence: CSARAYGTSGSGAKNIQYF. The CDR3 DNA reads as TGCAGTGCTAGAGCGTATGGGACTAGCGGGAGCGGAGCCAAAAACATTCAGTACTTC.

The chain couples TRBV12-5 to TRBJ1-4; a possible D gene is TRBD1 (5 bases). This CDR3 is 16 amino acids long. With 1 base removed from V and 0 bases from J, the gap between germline ends came to 9 bases. The germline CDR1 and CDR2 sequences are LGHNT and FRNRAP. The CDR3 protein is CASGLELTATNEKLFF. CDR3 nucleotides: TGTGCTAGTGGTTTGGAATTGACAGCAACTAATGAAAAACTGTTTTTT.

In this sample, this clonotype turned up a few times. The chain is built from TRBV20-1 and TRBJ2-1; no clear D gene. The CDR3 covers 10 residues. V dropped 6 bases and J dropped 8 bases, with 8 bases sitting between them. CDR1 is DFQATT, CDR2 SNEGSKA, per germline (reference sequence). The CDR3 nucleotides read TGCAGTGCGACCGGCTATGAGCAGTTCTTC. Its protein is CSATGYEQFF.

This clonotype was picked up many times. J is TRBJ2-3 and V is TRBV5-5; D is possibly TRBD2 (5 bases). Trimming removed 1 base at V and 2 bases at J, with 8 bases between. The CDR3 runs to 14 residues. Looked up from germline, CDR1 is SGHKS and CDR2 is YYEKEE (reference sequence). The CDR3 spells CASSLTRVTDTQYF. The CDR3 bases are TGTGCCAGCAGCTTGACGAGGGTCACAGATACGCAGTATTTT.